One sample yielded the 8 T cell receptor beta chains listed below, sequenced in a study of shared clonotypes between healthy human individuals. Here immunoSEQ multiplex PCR was the method, and the copy in TCRdb shows in-frame clones only, minus some. The sample yields some 380,000 clones, approximately 97% seen once. Sequenced material: memory CD8+ T cells sorted from blood. Stated subset: CD45RO+ cells pooled with CCR7-negative TemRA cells. All receptors derive from a man aged 25 to 40 in good health.

This rearrangement joins TRBV4-1 to TRBJ2-2, with TRBD2 identical over 10 bases. Looked up from germline, CDR1 is MGHRA and CDR2 is YSYEKL. With V trimmed by 10 bases and J by 5 bases, 10 bases remained unmatched. CDR3 size: 15 residues. The CDR3 loop is CATRLAGPRTGELFF. DNA for the CDR3: TGCGCCACCAGACTAGCGGGCCCGAGGACCGGGGAGCTGTTTTTT.

The chain carries TRBV6-1 and TRBJ1-2, with D possibly being TRBD1 (6 bases). Germline CDR1 and CDR2: MNHNS and SASEGT. The CDR3 has 14 amino acids. V dropped 3 bases and J dropped 4 bases, with 12 bases sitting between them. The CDR3, as DNA: TGTGCCAGCAGTGAGGCAGGGGACCTCTATGGCTACACCTTC. Protein: CASSEAGDLYGYTF.

The CDR3 coding sequence is TGTGCCAGCAGTTACACCGGGACAGGGGGCAGGAATGAGCAGTTCTTC. This translates into CASSYTGTGGRNEQFF. The V gene is TRBV6-5, the J gene TRBJ2-1; 12 positions agree with TRBD1. After removal of 2 bases from V and 7 bases from J, the junction contained 6 bases not matched to a gene. This CDR3 is built from 16 residues. The germline V gene has CDR1 MNHEY and CDR2 SVGAGI.

V usage is TRBV18 and J usage is TRBJ2-3; 7 bases are a match to TRBD2. There are 17 residues in the CDR3. Losses at the gene ends were 3 bases for V and 1 base for J; bases not matched to a gene: 10. The germline V gene has CDR1 KGHSH and CDR2 LQKENI. The CDR3 is CASSPGIYLAGTDTQYF. CDR3 coding DNA: TGTGCCAGCTCACCGGGCATTTATCTAGCGGGCACAGATACGCAGTATTTT.

The genes are TRBV10-3 and TRBJ2-2; tentative D call: TRBD2 (5 bases). Germline loops: CDR1 ENHRY, CDR2 SYGVKD. The CDR3 length is 19 residues. Trimming took 0 bases from V and 6 from J, leaving 23 bases between them. This chain's CDR3 is CAISESASGEFVLPGELFF. The CDR3 coding sequence is TGTGCCATCAGTGAGTCGGCTTCTGGGGAGTTCGTTCTTCCCGGGGAGCTGTTTTTT.

The rearrangement uses TRBV9 and TRBJ2-1; the D is unclear. The germline V and J ends were trimmed by 3 bases and 7 bases, with 14 bases remaining between them. Germline-derived CDR1 and CDR2 are SGDLS and YYNGEE. The CDR3 totals 14 residues. CDR3 loop: CASSGGFWGNEQFF. CDR3 DNA: TGTGCCAGCAGCGGTGGGTTCTGGGGAAATGAGCAGTTCTTC.

The chain recombines TRBV6-1 with TRBJ1-5, with 9 bases fitting TRBD1. CDR3 length: 15 amino acids. With V trimmed by 2 bases and J by 5 bases, 4 bases remained unmatched. Per the germline V gene, CDR1 is MNHNS and CDR2 is SASEGT. The CDR3 is CASSEHGTGYQPQHF. CDR3 DNA sequence: TGTGCCAGCAGTGAACACGGGACAGGGTATCAGCCCCAGCATTTT.

This clone is a singleton in its sample. This chain links TRBV27 with TRBJ2-7; 8 positions agree with TRBD2. This CDR3 is built from 15 residues. The trim removed 0 bases at V and 7 bases at J, leaving 8 bases unmatched. Looked up from germline, CDR1 is MNHEY and CDR2 is SMNVEV (reference sequence). CDR3 loop: CASSLSSGSKAEQYF. CDR3 bases: TGTGCCAGCAGTTTATCGAGCGGGAGTAAGGCAGAGCAGTACTTC.